These T cell receptor beta chains were read from a single sample in a study of T cell repertoires in cytomegalovirus infection. TCRdb reprocessed the reads with MiXCR, giving one entry per CDR3 protein. The sample holds approximately 500,000 distinct CDR3 sequences, roughly a third seen once. The antigens these receptors bind are not known. The sequencing here drew on cultured PBMCs, taken from culture after CMV antigen stimulation. The receptors originated from a human donor in good health (CMV status not recorded). Some clones in this sample may be carry-over from other donors' samples. The CDR3 runs from the conserved cysteine through the conserved F or W. D genes are given only for firm matches. The size of a clone is reported for some rows only, either as once, few or many, or as a class for expanded clones.

DNA | CDR3 | J | D | V | size
TGTGCCAGCAGTGAACCTACCCCCCCCGAGCAGTACTTC | CASSEPTPPEQYF | TRBJ2-7 | NA | TRBV6-1 | few
TGTGCCAGCAGCTCAGCGGGGGGCCACTACAATGAGCAGTTCTTC | CASSSAGGHYNEQFF | TRBJ2-1 | TRBD2 | TRBV7-2 | NA
TGTGCCTGGAGTGTACAGATAATGACTGGTCTAAGCTCCTACGAGCAGTACTTC | CAWSVQIMTGLSSYEQYF | TRBJ2-7 | NA | TRBV30 | few
TGTGCCAGCAGCTTAGGCGGCGAGACTGACACAGATACGCAGTATTTT | CASSLGGETDTDTQYF | TRBJ2-3 | NA | TRBV7-9 | few
TGCGCCAGCAGCCAAGAGAGTCGGCAGCCCCTCGGGGAGCTGTTTTTT | CASSQESRQPLGELFF | TRBJ2-2 | NA | TRBV4-1 | NA
TGTGCCAGCAGCTTTAGGAGGGGGAATCAGCCCCAGCATTTT | CASSFRRGNQPQHF | TRBJ1-5 | NA | TRBV7-2 | many
TGTGCCAGCAGCCCCACGGTTGTTCAAGGTGAAAAACTGTTTTTT | CASSPTVVQGEKLFF | TRBJ1-4 | NA | TRBV7-2 | once
TGTGCCAGCAGCTTAAATGCAGACACTGAAGCTTTCTTT | CASSLNADTEAFF | TRBJ1-1 | NA | TRBV7-9 | many
TGCGCCAGCAGTGTGGAAGCGGCAGATACGCAGTATTTT | CASSVEAADTQYF | TRBJ2-3 | NA | TRBV10-1 | NA
TGTGCCAGCAGCTTGACGGGACTAGCGGGATCGGGCCGGGTCCGTGAGCAGTTCTTC | CASSLTGLAGSGRVREQFF | TRBJ2-1 | TRBD2 | TRBV11-3 | NA
TGTGCCAGCAGTTACTGGTCCATTAGGGAGCGTGAGCAGTTCTTC | CASSYWSIREREQFF | TRBJ2-1 | NA | TRBV6-2/TRBV6-3 | NA
TGTGCCAGCAGTGCGGCCGGGACTAGCGCACGAGATGAGCAGTTCTTC | CASSAAGTSARDEQFF | TRBJ2-1 | TRBD2 | TRBV6-1 | NA
TGTGCCAGCAGCTATATAGGTGGGGACCGGAGCTCCTACGAGCAGTACTTC | CASSYIGGDRSSYEQYF | TRBJ2-7 | NA | TRBV7-2 | few
TGTGCCAGCAGCCAAGACAGACAAGAGACCCAGTACTTC | CASSQDRQETQYF | TRBJ2-5 | NA | TRBV7-2 | many
TGCGCCAGCAGCCAAGATGCGGGCAATGAGCAGTTCTTC | CASSQDAGNEQFF | TRBJ2-1 | NA | TRBV4-1 | NA
TGCGCCAGCAGCACGAGACCGAGCTATGGCTACACCTTC | CASSTRPSYGYTF | TRBJ1-2 | NA | TRBV5-1 | NA
TGTGCCAGCAGCTTAGGGAGCTCTGGGGCCAACGTCCTGACTTTC | CASSLGSSGANVLTF | TRBJ2-6 | NA | TRBV7-8 | many
TGTGCCAGCAGTTTAAGGGGGCCCGGCAATCAGCCCCAGCATTTT | CASSLRGPGNQPQHF | TRBJ1-5 | TRBD1 | TRBV28 | NA
TGTGCCAGCAGCTCTCGGACAGGCCCGAACACTGAAGCTTTCTTT | CASSSRTGPNTEAFF | TRBJ1-1 | TRBD1 | TRBV7-9 | NA
TGTGCCAGTAGTCCACAGCGACAGGGGGCTGCCACTGAAGCTTTCTTT | CASSPQRQGAATEAFF | TRBJ1-1 | TRBD1 | TRBV19 | few
TGTGCCAGCAGCGGCGGGACAGGGGCATTCACTGAAGCTTTCTTT | CASSGGTGAFTEAFF | TRBJ1-1 | TRBD1 | TRBV11-2 | few
TGTGCCAGCAGTTTCGGGGGGGCTGAAGCTTTCTTT | CASSFGGAEAFF | TRBJ1-1 | NA | TRBV12-3/TRBV12-4 | few
TGCAGTGCTACTTTGAGGGAAAAGGATGGCTACACCTTC | CSATLREKDGYTF | TRBJ1-2 | NA | TRBV20-1 | NA
TGTGCCAGCAGCTTAGGCCCGGGACGGCACTACGAGCAGTACTTC | CASSLGPGRHYEQYF | TRBJ2-7 | NA | TRBV7-9 | NA
TGTGCCAGCAGCCACGGACAGGGCTATAGCAATCAGCCCCAGCATTTT | CASSHGQGYSNQPQHF | TRBJ1-5 | TRBD1 | TRBV12-3/TRBV12-4 | NA
TGCAGTGCTAGGCGACCCGTTGTTGGTCAGCCCCAGCATTTT | CSARRPVVGQPQHF | TRBJ1-5 | NA | TRBV20-1 | NA
TGTGCCACCAGTGATCCGCAGACCACAGATACGCAGTATTTT | CATSDPQTTDTQYF | TRBJ2-3 | NA | TRBV24-1 | NA
TGTGCCAGCAGTTCCCTAGGAAATCAGCCCCAGCATTTT | CASSSLGNQPQHF | TRBJ1-5 | NA | TRBV27 | few
TGCGCCAGCATGGCTAGCGCTGAGCAGTTCTTC | CASMASAEQFF | TRBJ2-1 | NA | TRBV10-2 | NA
TGTGCCAGCAGCCCCTCAGGGGGACAGTCTAACTATGGCTACACCTTC | CASSPSGGQSNYGYTF | TRBJ1-2 | TRBD1 | TRBV27 | NA
TGTGCCAGCAGCCGAGCTAGCGGGGTGAGCACAGATACGCAGTATTTT | CASSRASGVSTDTQYF | TRBJ2-3 | TRBD2 | TRBV5-4 | few
TGTGCCAGCAGCTTTAACGAAGAGACCCAGTACTTC | CASSFNEETQYF | TRBJ2-5 | NA | TRBV7-9 | few
TGTGCCAGCAGTTTAGGGACAGCAAACATTCAGTACTTC | CASSLGTANIQYF | TRBJ2-4 | TRBD1 | TRBV27 | NA
TGTGCCAGTAGTATTTTGGGACAGGGGGTTGGAGAGACCCAGTACTTC | CASSILGQGVGETQYF | TRBJ2-5 | TRBD1 | TRBV19 | NA
TGTGCCAGCAGTAGCCATCTGGCCGGGGCCAACGTCCTGACTTTC | CASSSHLAGANVLTF | TRBJ2-6 | NA | TRBV6-2/TRBV6-3 | NA
TGCAGTGCTAGAGTCTGGACCGGGACTAGCGGGAGGTTGGATACGCAGTATTTT | CSARVWTGTSGRLDTQYF | TRBJ2-3 | TRBD2 | TRBV20-1 | NA
TGTGCCAGCAGGGGGCTAGGTAATGAAAAACTGTTTTTT | CASRGLGNEKLFF | TRBJ1-4 | NA | TRBV27 | once
TGTGCCAGCAGCTTAGTTCCCTCTAGGTTTCAGCGAGAGACCCAGTACTTC | CASSLVPSRFQRETQYF | TRBJ2-5 | NA | TRBV7-2 | many
TGTGCCTGGAGGGGGACCAACACTGAAGCTTTCTTT | CAWRGTNTEAFF | TRBJ1-1 | NA | TRBV30 | NA
TGTGCCAGCAGCGCGAACAGGGGGCTCAACACTGAAGCTTTCTTT | CASSANRGLNTEAFF | TRBJ1-1 | TRBD1 | TRBV7-2 | many
TGTGCCAGCAGCCAGGGGTACCGACGGGACATGGTTTCTGAAGCTTTCTTT | CASSQGYRRDMVSEAFF | TRBJ1-1 | NA | TRBV14 | NA
TGTGCCAGCAGCTTGCCACAGTCCTATGGCTACACCTTC | CASSLPQSYGYTF | TRBJ1-2 | NA | TRBV5-4 | NA
TGTGCCAGCAGCCCGGGCGAGGGGAGCAATCAGCCCCAGCATTTT | CASSPGEGSNQPQHF | TRBJ1-5 | NA | TRBV5-4 | NA
TGCAGTGCTACTGCCCCTTTGACAGCGACAGATACGCAGTATTTT | CSATAPLTATDTQYF | TRBJ2-3 | NA | TRBV20-1 | NA
TGTGCCAGCAGCTTGTCTAGCTCCCTCTACAATGAGCAGTTCTTC | CASSLSSSLYNEQFF | TRBJ2-1 | NA | TRBV7-2 | many
TGTGCCAGCAGCGGAATTACTAGCAACTCCTACAATGAGCAGTTCTTC | CASSGITSNSYNEQFF | TRBJ2-1 | NA | TRBV7-2 | few
TGCAGTGCTAGAGACCCCAGTATGAGCACTGAAGCTTTCTTT | CSARDPSMSTEAFF | TRBJ1-1 | NA | TRBV20-1 | NA
TGCGCCAGCAGCCCAACCGGGACAGGGATCGGGGATTCACCCCTCCACTTT | CASSPTGTGIGDSPLHF | TRBJ1-6 | TRBD1 | TRBV4-1 | few
TGTGCCAGCAGCCAAGACCGGCAAATGGAGGTAGACACCATATATTTT | CASSQDRQMEVDTIYF | TRBJ1-3 | NA | TRBV14 | NA
TGTGCCAGCAGCGAAACTAGCGGGAGGTGGAATGAGCAGTTCTTC | CASSETSGRWNEQFF | TRBJ2-1 | TRBD2 | TRBV11-2 | NA
TGTGCCAGCAGCCAGAGGGAAGTCGATACGCAGTATTTT | CASSQREVDTQYF | TRBJ2-3 | NA | TRBV7-2 | few
TGTGCCAGTGAAGAGACGGTGGCGGGAGATACGCAGTATTTT | CASEETVAGDTQYF | TRBJ2-3 | NA | TRBV19 | NA
TGTGCCAGCAGCTTAGAAGGGGGGACAGGGAATTCTAGCGGGAATGATACGCAGTATTTT | CASSLEGGTGNSSGNDTQYF | TRBJ2-3 | NA | TRBV7-2 | few